This T cell receptor (beta chain) was recorded in a study of blood T cell repertoires in COVID-19. Study in general: Samples representing acute and convalescent COVID-19 were sourced from the United States, Italy and Spain. PBMCs, B-cell-depleted T cells, or T cells provided the cDNA or gDNA that made up the material.

The length of the CDR3 is 16 residues. CDR1 is LGHDT and CDR2 is YNNKEL in the germline V gene (reference sequence). Trimming removed 4 bases from V and 10 bases from J; junction bases left unmatched: 13. Original processing methods: Nucleated cell counts were estimated from reference gene primer amplification. Data came from immunoSEQ multiplex PCR; TCRdb stores just in-frame clones and leaves some out. Clonal size and the V and J genes are those of that table, whereas D and trimming came from the DNA. The sample carries 250,000 to 350,000 clones, 88% recorded once. Sequencing used peripheral blood. The source of this sequence is a woman aged 45-60 years with active or convalescent COVID-19. This chain links TRBV3-1 (or the pseudogene TRBV3-2) with TRBJ1-6, with 7 bases that match TRBD1. The CDR3 reads CASSRSSGQLLSPLHF. CDR3 coding DNA: TGTGCCAGCAGCCGAAGCTCGGGACAGCTACTATCACCCCTCCACTTT.